This TCR beta chain was profiled in a study of cytomegalovirus exposure and HLA in healthy donors. Overall study context: The platform used for the roughly 130 validation repertoires matched that of the roughly 700 first-cohort repertoires, a later analysis reported. Study-wide results and limits: Investigators reported 164 TCR beta chains as tied to cytomegalovirus.

As for this clone: Its antigen is not known.

Method: immunoSEQ multiplex PCR; TCRdb's copy keeps in-frame clones and lacks some. Altogether around 56,000 clones are present, 85% to 90% being singletons, with the ten largest covering roughly 15%. Trimming cost V 0 bases and J 3 bases, with 6 bases left between them. The length of the CDR3 is 14 residues. Looked up from germline, CDR1 is MNHEY and CDR2 is SVGAGI. The genes are TRBV6-5 and TRBJ1-3; D uncertain. This TCR came from a woman aged 18-30 years in good health and CMV-seronegative. Material for sequencing was PBMCs. The CDR3 DNA follows: TGTGCCAGCAGTTACTCCCCATTTGGAAACACCATATATTTT. This translates into CASSYSPFGNTIYF.